The subject of this entry is one TCR beta chain. Seattle enrolled patients during active infection and tracked them longitudinally. Authors' methods: The assay estimated nucleated cells by amplifying reference gene primers. The data were produced by immunoSEQ multiplex PCR, yet TCRdb's version contains in-frame clones alone and is incomplete. V, J and clone size derive from that table, while D and trimming were established from the DNA sequence. The sample comprises roughly 250,000 clones, around 82% of which are singletons, and 0.7% to 1% rests with the top ten. This CDR3 region has 16 residues. CDR1 is SEHNR and CDR2 is FQNEAQ in the germline V gene (reference sequence). V shed 7 bases and J shed 2 bases, with 17 bases lying between them. This sample was included in a study of blood T cell repertoires in COVID-19. Whole-study context: Samples taken during acute and convalescent COVID-19 were collected in the United States, Italy and Spain. Nucleic acid was either cDNA or gDNA, and it came from T cells, B-cell-depleted T cells, or PBMCs.

The sequence came from a human donor with COVID-19, enrolled during active disease. The donor label of this sample is uncertain. Material for sequencing was peripheral blood. The rearrangement joins TRBV7-9 to TRBJ2-2, with D uncertain. The CDR3 sequence: CASKKTDKPNTGELFF. CDR3 bases: TGTGCCAGCAAAAAGACCGACAAACCAAACACCGGGGAGCTGTTTTTT.